These 21 T cell receptor beta chains share one sample of origin, sequenced in a study of T cell clonality in common variable immunodeficiency. The study, taken as a whole, reports: Common variable immunodeficiency TCR beta sequences reportedly had fewer deletions and N-nucleotide insertions.

Profiling relied on immunoSEQ multiplex PCR, and the TCRdb table lists in-frame clones only, not all of them. The specimen has some 2,500 clones, none found just once. Antigen specificity for these receptors is unknown. Sample: peripheral blood mononuclear cells. The receptors were sampled from a human donor with common variable immunodeficiency.

This clone is categorized as medium-sized. The CDR3 end is not reached by the read, which stops 3 residues before it; the germline J gene fills it in. V is TRBV10-3 and J is TRBJ2-6; 10 bases map to TRBD1. The germline CDR1 and CDR2 sequences are ENHRY and SYGVKD. The CDR3 spans 17 residues. J lost 1 base, V lost 4 bases, and 4 bases had no gene match. The sequenced part of the CDR3 DNA is TGTGCCATCAGTGCGGGACAGGGGTTTTCTGGGGCCAACGTC. Its protein is CAISAGQGFSGANV. The entire CDR3 protein reads CAISAGQGFSGANVLTF.

By frequency in the sample, this clone is medium-sized. The CDR3 end falls 3 residues outside the read, so it is completed with the germline J gene. The chain uses TRBV2 and TRBJ2-4; D gene uncertain. Trimming removed 2 bases at V and 0 bases at J, with 8 bases between. Germline values: CDR1 SNHLY, CDR2 FYNNEI. The CDR3 has 15 amino acids. The CDR3 reads CASSERRLAKNIQYF. The part of the CDR3 DNA that was read is TGTGCCAGCAGTGAAAGAAGGCTAGCCAAAAACATT.

This clone was seen ten or more times. Read data end 3 residues before the CDR3 end; the end is taken from the germline J gene. The chain carries TRBV5-1 and TRBJ2-2; weak D call: TRBD2 (7 bases). The V end lost 4 bases, the J end lost 6 bases, and 16 bases lay between the germline ends. This CDR3 spans 15 amino acids. Per the germline V gene, CDR1 is SGHRS and CDR2 is YFSETQ. CDR3 bases read: TGCGCCAGCAGCGTCGTGGGGGGGCTGTCCGGGGAG. Protein: CASSVVGGLSGE. The whole CDR3 region reads CASSVVGGLSGELFF. The full variable domain, with the rest looked up from reference TRBV5-1 and TRBJ2-2, is KAGVTQTPRYLIKTRGQQVTLSCSPISGHRSVSWYQQTPGQGLQFLFEYFSETQRNKGNFPGRFSGRQFSNSRSEMNVSTLELGDSALYLCASSVVGGLSGELFFGEGSRLTVL.

This clone rates as medium-sized. Sequencing ends 3 residues short of the CDR3 end; the germline J gene provides the rest. The chain combines TRBV14 with TRBJ1-1; possibly TRBD1 for D (6 bases). Germline V CDR1 and CDR2: SGHDN, FVKESK. Between the trimmed V and J ends, which lost 5 bases and 0 bases, there was a span of 7 bases. The CDR3 spans 13 residues. The DNA read from the CDR3 is TGTGCCAGCAGCAGGACAGTGAACACTGAA. This sequence encodes CASSRTVNTE. The whole CDR3 reads CASSRTVNTEAFF. The full variable domain, in which reference TRBV14 and TRBJ1-1 provide the parts outside the CDR3, is EAGVTQFPSHSVIEKGQTVTLRCDPISGHDNLYWYRRVMGKEIKFLLHFVKESKQDESGMPNNRFLAERTGGTYSTLKVQPAELEDSGVYFCASSRTVNTEAFFGQGTRLTVV.

This clone counts as medium-sized (0.01 to 0.1%). The read terminates 3 residues before the CDR3 end, so the remaining end is supplied by the germline J gene. The gene calls are TRBV19 and TRBJ1-2, with a weak D call TRBD1 (5 bases). This CDR3 region has 15 residues. V gave up 5 bases and J gave up 4 bases, with 17 bases separating them. Per the germline V gene, CDR1 is LNHDA and CDR2 is SQIVND (reference sequence). The DNA read from the CDR3 is TGTGCCAGTAGTCCGCAGGGTTTAGCTAGCTATGGC. Translated: CASSPQGLASYG. The full-length CDR3 reads as CASSPQGLASYGYTF.

This clone was observed many times. The read comes to an end 3 residues before the CDR3 does, leaving the germline J gene to fill in the end. V usage is TRBV5-4 and J usage is TRBJ2-6; 8 bases are shared with TRBD1. There are 14 residues in the CDR3. Germline CDR1 reads SGHNT; CDR2 reads YYREEE (reference sequence). J gave up 3 bases and V 4 bases, and 0 bases lay outside the gene matches. CDR3 protein: CASSDRGGANVLTF. Partial CDR3 DNA: TGTGCCAGCAGCGACAGGGGTGGGGCCAACGTC.

This clone is medium-sized within its sample. From the germline J gene comes the end of the CDR3, since the read stops 3 residues before it. The J gene is TRBJ1-3, the V gene TRBV5-1, with 8 bases fitting TRBD1. Unmatched junction bases numbered 7, after V lost 4 bases and J lost 4 bases. Germline lookup yields CDR1 SGHRS and CDR2 YFSETQ. The CDR3 totals 15 residues. CDR3 loop: CASSLGQGRGNTIYF. CDR3 DNA (partial): TGCGCCAGCAGCCTCGGACAGGGTAGAGGAAACACC.

By share, this clone counts as medium-sized. The read ends 3 residues early relative to the CDR3; the germline J gene fills the gap. The chain combines TRBV6-2 or TRBV6-3 with TRBJ1-5, with 7 bases matching TRBD1. The CDR3 is 14 amino acids. CDR1 is MNHEY, CDR2 SVGEGT, per germline. V lost 6 bases, J lost 6 bases, and 8 bases stayed unmatched. CDR3 amino acids: CASRIDRDGQPQHF. CDR3 DNA (partial): TGTGCCAGCAGAATCGACAGGGATGGTCAGCCC.

In its sample, this clone was seen many times. From the germline J gene comes the end of the CDR3, since the read stops 3 residues before it. This chain links TRBV5-1 with TRBJ2-3, with 8 bases that match TRBD1. The CDR3 is 14 residues long. Germline CDR1 is SGHRS and CDR2 is YFSETQ. Trimming took 5 bases from V and 4 from J; bases not matched to a gene: 6. The CDR3 protein is CASSRTGSPDTQYF. CDR3 bases read: TGCGCCAGCAGTAGGACAGGGTCCCCAGATACG.

This clone is classed as medium-sized. The read comes to an end 3 residues before the CDR3 does, leaving the germline J gene to fill in the end. This chain uses TRBV2 with TRBJ1-1; the match to TRBD1 covers 8 bases. CDR1 and CDR2 from the germline V gene are SNHLY and FYNNEI. The CDR3 has 15 residues. CDR3 bases read: TGTGCCAGCAGTGATCAGTTTGACAGGGGAAGAGGA. Amino acid sequence: CASSDQFDRGRG. The whole CDR3 is CASSDQFDRGRGAFF.

The table lists this clone with a few counts. The missing CDR3 end, 3 residues past where the read stops, is filled in from the germline J gene. The chain couples TRBV6-1 to TRBJ1-1; D is undetermined. This CDR3 has 15 residues. Germline V gives CDR1 MNHNS, CDR2 SASEGT. The V end lost 1 base, the J end lost 3 bases, and 12 bases lay between the germline ends. Incomplete CDR3 DNA: TGTGCCAGCAGTGAAGGGTTGGCAGGTTACACTGAA. Translating gives CASSEGLAGYTE. The complete CDR3 reads CASSEGLAGYTEAFF.

As regards this clone: The CDR3 is cut off 3 residues early in the read; its end comes from the germline J gene. The chain uses TRBV19 and TRBJ2-2, with TRBD2 matching 7 bases. Germline CDR1 and CDR2: LNHDA and SQIVND (reference sequence). CDR3 size: 14 residues. V trimming: 7 bases; J trimming: 6 bases; junction bases outside the gene matches: 8. Partial CDR3 DNA: TGTGCCAGTACGAGTGGGGGGGTTTCCGGGGAG. This translates into CASTSGGVSGE. The whole CDR3 sequence is CASTSGGVSGELFF.

This clone was counted only a few times. The CDR3 end is not reached by the read, which stops 3 residues before it; the germline J gene fills it in. The chain couples TRBV19 to TRBJ2-2; perhaps TRBD1 as D (5 bases). Germline CDR1 and CDR2: LNHDA and SQIVND (reference sequence). The CDR3 sequence is 15 residues long. Trimming took 3 bases from V and 2 from J, leaving 10 bases between them. CDR3 loop: CASSIGRGNTGELFF. Partial CDR3 DNA: TGTGCCAGTAGTATCGGTAGGGGTAACACCGGGGAG.

This clone is classed as medium-sized. The CDR3 extends 3 residues past the end of the read, so its final part is completed from the germline J gene. The chain couples TRBV9 to TRBJ1-3; D gene unclear. The ends were cut back, 0 bases at V and 6 bases at J, with 13 bases in the middle. Per the germline V gene, CDR1 is SGDLS and CDR2 is YYNGEE. The CDR3 runs to 15 residues. The part of the CDR3 DNA that was read is TGTGCCAGCAGCGTAGGTACAGAGACCAAAAACACC. It codes for CASSVGTETKNT. From start to end, the CDR3 is CASSVGTETKNTIYF.

This clone was seen repeatedly, ten times or more. The read terminates 3 residues before the CDR3 end, so the remaining end is supplied by the germline J gene. V gene TRBV20-1 combines with J gene TRBJ2-1, with TRBD2 matching over 7 bases. V shed 5 bases and J 0 bases; nucleotides not matched to a gene: 13. The CDR3 is made up of 17 amino acids. Germline lookup yields CDR1 DFQATT and CDR2 SNEGSKA (reference sequence). This chain's CDR3 is CSAWGTTLSSSYNEQFF. The sequenced part of the CDR3 DNA is TGCAGTGCTTGGGGGACTACTCTATCGAGCTCCTACAATGAG.

The sample holds a few counts of this clone. Incomplete CDR3 DNA: TGCAGCGCACGGACTAGGGGGGGGGCGGAGACC. It is translated as CSARTRGGAET. The full-length CDR3 reads as CSARTRGGAETQYF. V usage is TRBV29-1 and J usage is TRBJ2-5, with a weak D call TRBD2 (7 bases). The read halts 3 residues ahead of the CDR3 end, with the missing end drawn from the germline J gene. V dropped 7 bases and J dropped 5 bases, with 20 bases sitting between them. This CDR3 comprises 14 residues. Germline V gives CDR1 SQVTM, CDR2 ANQGSEA.

This clone is labeled medium-sized (0.01 to 0.1%). The read falls 3 residues short of the CDR3 end, and the missing part is taken from the germline J gene. The chain is built from TRBV18 and TRBJ1-5; D is possibly TRBD1 (5 bases). The V end lost 3 bases, the J end lost 7 bases, and 13 bases lay between the germline ends. CDR1 and CDR2 from the germline V gene are KGHSH and LQKENI. This CDR3 has 14 amino acids. The CDR3 loop reads CASSPQEGPQPQHF. The CDR3 bases that were read are TGTGCCAGCTCACCTCAGGAGGGGCCCCAGCCC.

By proportion, this clone is medium-sized. The observed sequence ends 3 residues before the CDR3 terminus, with the missing tail filled in from the germline J gene. This chain uses TRBV29-1 with TRBJ2-1, with 10 bases aligning to TRBD1. This CDR3 contains 12 residues. Per germline, CDR1 SQVTM and CDR2 ANQGSEA. With V trimmed by 5 bases and J by 8 bases, 3 bases remained unmatched. The sequenced CDR3 bases are TGCAGCGTTAGGGACAGGGGTTATGAG. Translation: CSVRDRGYE. The whole CDR3 protein reads CSVRDRGYEQFF.

Ten or more counts support this clone. With the read ending 3 residues before the CDR3 end, the germline J gene is used to fill in that end. V gene TRBV2 combines with J gene TRBJ1-1, with D possibly TRBD1 on 6 matching bases. Germline values: CDR1 SNHLY, CDR2 FYNNEI. V gave up 3 bases and J gave up 5 bases, with 13 bases separating them. CDR3 length equals 14 residues. CDR3 bases read: TGTGCCAGCAGTGATCAGGGGCTGAGGACTGAA. Amino acids: CASSDQGLRTE. The CDR3, in full, reads CASSDQGLRTEAFF. The full variable domain, its missing parts supplied by reference TRBV2 and TRBJ1-1, is EPEVTQTPSHQVTQMGQEVILRCVPISNHLYFYWYRQILGQKVEFLVSFYNNEISEKSEIFDDQFSVERPDGSNFTLKIRSTKLEDSAMYFCASSDQGLRTEAFFGQGTRLTVV.

With regard to this clone: The read ends 3 residues shy of where the CDR3 ends; the end is completed using the germline J gene. The chain joins TRBV5-5 to TRBJ1-6, with D perhaps matching TRBD1 (5 bases). Germline lookup yields CDR1 SGHKS and CDR2 YYEKEE (reference sequence). This CDR3 has 14 residues. The part of the CDR3 DNA that was read is TGTGCCAGCAGCCACCCGGGACTGAAGTCAACC. Encoded protein: CASSHPGLKST. The whole CDR3 reads CASSHPGLKSTLHF.

This clone occurred a few times. From the germline J gene comes the end of the CDR3, since the read stops 3 residues before it. The chain couples TRBV18 to TRBJ2-1; a weak D match, TRBD1 (6 bases). This CDR3 is 13 amino acids long. The V end was cut by 2 bases, the J end by 8 bases, with 10 bases between. CDR1 KGHSH and CDR2 LQKENI come from the germline V gene. The sequenced CDR3 bases are TGTGCCAGCTCACCATGGACAGATCATGAG. It yields the protein CASSPWTDHE. The full-length CDR3 reads as CASSPWTDHEQFF.